This T cell receptor (beta chain) was identified in a study of blood T cells in healthy people across ages. Looking at the study overall: For every two T cells, template switching captured about one barcoded beta molecule.

A second PCR, run for about 7 to 11 cycles, used a sample-barcoded 5' primer plus a J-beta primer mix. With 12 random nucleotides, a template-switch adaptor tagged each individual cDNA molecule. Each CDR3 protein is one row after TCRdb ran MiXCR on the 5' RACE reads. The sample lists 700,000 or so distinct CDR3 sequences; around a fifth were seen once. There are 16 residues in the CDR3. V was cut by 3 bases and J by 0 bases, with 14 bases left in between. Germline V gene sequence: CDR1 SGHRS, CDR2 YFSETQ. The specimen sequenced was blood. The sequence was obtained from a man between 65 and 85 years old in good health. V gene TRBV5-1 combines with J gene TRBJ2-3; D unresolved. CDR3 bases: TGCGCCAGCAGCTACTTAACGGACCTAAGCACAGATACGCAGTATTTT. Its protein product is CASSYLTDLSTDTQYF.